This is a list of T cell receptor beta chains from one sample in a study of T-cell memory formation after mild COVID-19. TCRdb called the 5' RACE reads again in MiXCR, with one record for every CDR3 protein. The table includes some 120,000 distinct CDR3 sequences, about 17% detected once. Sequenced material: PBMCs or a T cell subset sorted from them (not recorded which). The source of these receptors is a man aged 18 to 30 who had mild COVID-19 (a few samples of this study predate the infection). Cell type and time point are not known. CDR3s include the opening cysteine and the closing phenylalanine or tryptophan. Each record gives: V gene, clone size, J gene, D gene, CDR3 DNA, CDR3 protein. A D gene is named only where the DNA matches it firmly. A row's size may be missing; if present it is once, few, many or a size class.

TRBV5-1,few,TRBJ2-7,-,TGCGCCAGCAGAGGAGACTCCTACGAGCAGTACTTC,CASRGDSYEQYF
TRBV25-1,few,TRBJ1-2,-,TGTGCCAGCAGCCCTTCCGGGGGGGCCTATGGCTACACCTTC,CASSPSGGAYGYTF
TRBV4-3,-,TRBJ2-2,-,TGCGCCAGCAGCCAAGTAGTGCGGGTTAACACCGGGGAGCTGTTTTTT,CASSQVVRVNTGELFF
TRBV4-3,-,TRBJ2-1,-,TGCGCCAGCAGCCCAAGAGAGGGGCGCGGAGGTAATGAGCAGTTCTTC,CASSPREGRGGNEQFF
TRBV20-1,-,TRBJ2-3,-,TGCAGTGCGGCAGGGAGAGCAGATACGCAGTATTTT,CSAAGRADTQYF
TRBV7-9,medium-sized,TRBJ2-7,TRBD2,TGTGCCAGCAGCGCCCCAGCGGGGGTCGGCGAGCAGTACTTC,CASSAPAGVGEQYF
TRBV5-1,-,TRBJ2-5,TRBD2,TGCGCCAGCAGCTTGTTCGGGACTAGCGGCCAAGAGACCCAGTACTTC,CASSLFGTSGQETQYF
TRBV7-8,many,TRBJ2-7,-,TGTGCCAGCAGCCCCAGGGTTAGCTACGAGCAGTACTTC,CASSPRVSYEQYF
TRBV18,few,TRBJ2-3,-,TGTGCCAGCTCCCCCACGGGGCGCGGTACGCAGTATTTT,CASSPTGRGTQYF
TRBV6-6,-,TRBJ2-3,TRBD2,TGTGCCAGCAGTAATCCGGGACTAGCGGGGAGCACAGATACGCAGTATTTT,CASSNPGLAGSTDTQYF
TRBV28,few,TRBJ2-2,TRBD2,TGTGCCAGCAGTTCCGGTTCGGGGGGAAACACCGGGGAGCTGTTTTTT,CASSSGSGGNTGELFF
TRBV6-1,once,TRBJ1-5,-,TGTGCCAGCAGTGAAGCGTCGGTGTATAGCAATCAGCCCCAGCATTTT,CASSEASVYSNQPQHF
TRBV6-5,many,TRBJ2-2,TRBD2,TGTGCCACCATAGGACTAGCGCCCGGGGAGCTGTTTTTT,CATIGLAPGELFF
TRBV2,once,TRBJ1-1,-,TGTGCCAGCAGTGAGGTCTTGAACACTGAAGCTTTCTTT,CASSEVLNTEAFF
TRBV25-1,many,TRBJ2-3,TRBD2,TGTGCCAGCAGTGATCTTAGCGGGCGGTTCACAGATACGCAGTATTTT,CASSDLSGRFTDTQYF
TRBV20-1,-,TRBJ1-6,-,TGCAGTGCTAGTACCAGCCATAATTCACCCCTCCACTTT,CSASTSHNSPLHF
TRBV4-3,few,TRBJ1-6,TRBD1,TGCGCCAGCAGCCGCCTCCCCCCGGGACAGGGAAGTAATTCACCCCTCCACTTT,CASSRLPPGQGSNSPLHF
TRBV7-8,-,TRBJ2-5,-,TGTGCCAGCAGTCCGGCCTGGGGGTTCCAAGAGACCCAGTACTTC,CASSPAWGFQETQYF
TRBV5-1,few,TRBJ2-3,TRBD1,TGCGCCAGCAGCTCTCAGACAGGGGCCATCACAGATACGCAGTATTTT,CASSSQTGAITDTQYF
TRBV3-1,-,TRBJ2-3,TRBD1,TGTGCCAGCGGATCTCACAGGGGGCGTATAGGAGATACGCAGTATTTT,CASGSHRGRIGDTQYF
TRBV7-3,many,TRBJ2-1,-,TGTGCCAGCAGCTCCCGGCAGGGCAGAATCAATGAGCAGTTCTTC,CASSSRQGRINEQFF
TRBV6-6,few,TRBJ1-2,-,TGTGCCAGCACCGTGGACGGGTTTTTGGACTATGGCTACACCTTC,CASTVDGFLDYGYTF
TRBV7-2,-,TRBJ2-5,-,TGTGCCAGCAGCTTAGGTTGGACGCGGAGTTGGCGGCAAAAAGAGACCCAGTACTTC,CASSLGWTRSWRQKETQYF
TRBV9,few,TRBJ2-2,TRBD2,TGTGCCAGCAGCACCCGACTAGCGGGGGCCACCGGGGAGCTGTTTTTT,CASSTRLAGATGELFF
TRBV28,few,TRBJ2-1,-,TGTGCCAGCAGTTTCGCGTATGAGCAGTTCTTC,CASSFAYEQFF
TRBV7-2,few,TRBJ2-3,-,TGTGCCAGCAGCTTCCGTCCGGCCAAGACCACAGATACGCAGTATTTT,CASSFRPAKTTDTQYF
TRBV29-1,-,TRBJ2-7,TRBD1,TGCAGCGCTGGGACAGACTCCTACGAGCAGTACTTC,CSAGTDSYEQYF
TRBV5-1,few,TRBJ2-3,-,TGCGCCAGCAGCTTGGATACGGGACTTAGCACAGATACGCAGTATTTT,CASSLDTGLSTDTQYF